Shown below are 25 T cell receptor beta chains from a single sample sequenced in a study of blood T cell repertoires in COVID-19. Data came from immunoSEQ multiplex PCR; TCRdb stores just in-frame clones and leaves some out. The sample contains over 15,000 clones, roughly 91% of which appear only once. Sequenced sample: peripheral blood. These receptors were obtained from a woman of 80 years or more with COVID-19, enrolled during active disease.

The chain joins TRBV2 to TRBJ1-2, with D unclear. CDR3 length: 12 residues. Germline V gives CDR1 SNHLY, CDR2 FYNNEI. Trimming shortened V by 6 bases and J by 6 bases, and 11 bases separated the two germline ends. The CDR3 sequence: CASSRYEDGYTF. DNA of the CDR3: TGTGCCAGCAGCCGGTACGAGGATGGCTACACCTTC.

This chain uses TRBV7-3 with TRBJ2-7, with D possibly being TRBD2 (6 bases). In germline, CDR1 is SGHTA, CDR2 FQGTGA. The germline V and J ends were trimmed by 2 bases and 2 bases, with 13 bases remaining between them. This CDR3 contains 15 residues. CDR3 nucleotide sequence: TGTGCCAGCAGCTTAGGTGGGGGAGGCCCCTACGAGCAGTACTTC. Protein: CASSLGGGGPYEQYF. The whole variable domain, remainder taken from reference TRBV7-3 and TRBJ2-7, is GAGVSQTPSNKVTEKGKYVELRCDPISGHTALYWYRQSLGQGPEFLIYFQGTGAADDSGLPNDRFFAVRPEGSVSTLKIQRTERGDSAVYLCASSLGGGGPYEQYFGPGTRLTVT.

This chain connects TRBV2 to TRBJ2-2; 10 positions agree with TRBD2. Germline trimming cut 7 bases from V and 5 bases from J; bases unmatched to any gene: 10. The CDR3 is made up of 16 amino acids. CDR1 SNHLY and CDR2 FYNNEI come from the germline V gene. CDR3 protein: CASMALAGRVTGELFF. The CDR3 coding sequence is TGTGCCAGCATGGCACTAGCGGGAAGGGTAACCGGGGAGCTGTTTTTT.

A single count supports this clone. The chain is built from TRBV4-3 and TRBJ1-5; TRBD1 matches 7 bases. This CDR3 region has 16 residues. Germline V lookup: CDR1 LGHNA, CDR2 YSLEER. Trimming removed 0 bases from V and 6 bases from J; junction bases left unmatched: 8. The CDR3 DNA follows: TGCGCCAGCAGCCAAGATCTGGAGACAGGGTTTCAGCCCCAGCATTTT. Translating gives CASSQDLETGFQPQHF.

The chain has TRBV5-6 and TRBJ2-5; tentatively, D is TRBD2 (6 bases). The CDR3 length is 14 residues. Germline V gene data show CDR1 as SGHDT and CDR2 as YYEEEE. Trimming took off 4 bases at V and 4 bases at J, with 14 bases between the two ends. As DNA, the CDR3 is TGTGCCAGCAGCCCTGGAGGGCGTTCAGAGACCCAGTACTTC. Translated: CASSPGGRSETQYF.

This chain uses TRBV18 with TRBJ1-1; perhaps TRBD1 as D (6 bases). Germline CDR1 and CDR2: KGHSH and LQKENI. The CDR3 is made up of 15 amino acids. Trimming pared 6 bases from V and 5 bases from J, leaving 19 bases between. This CDR3 is CASSPAGEGQTEAFF. The CDR3 DNA reads TGTGCCAGCTCCCCGGCAGGGGAGGGCCAGACTGAAGCTTTCTTT.

The chain has TRBV5-1 and TRBJ2-7, with TRBD1 matching over 10 bases. CDR1 is SGHRS, CDR2 YFSETQ, per germline. The CDR3 loop spans 19 amino acids. Trimming at V came to 0 bases and at J to 2 bases, leaving 14 bases not matched to a gene. The CDR3 DNA reads as TGCGCCAGCAGCTTGGCTCCTACTATCCTCGGACAGGGGGCCTACGAGCAGTACTTC. Its protein product is CASSLAPTILGQGAYEQYF.

The rearrangement links TRBV15 to TRBJ2-5; 12 positions agree with TRBD1. Germline V gives CDR1 LNHNV, CDR2 YYDKDF (reference sequence). CDR3 length equals 16 residues. Trimming at V came to 2 bases and at J to 4 bases, leaving 5 bases not matched to a gene. The CDR3 DNA follows: TGTGCCACCAGCAGATCCGGGGACAGGGGGCGAGAGACCCAGTACTTC. Translating it yields CATSRSGDRGRETQYF.

V and J are TRBV7-9 and TRBJ2-7, with a weak D call TRBD1 (6 bases). This CDR3 comprises 12 residues. The V end lost 5 bases, the J end lost 7 bases, and 12 bases lay between the germline ends. Germline V gene sequence: CDR1 SEHNR, CDR2 FQNEAQ (reference sequence). The CDR3 nucleotides read TGTGCCAGCAGCGCACAGGGATGGGAGCAGTACTTC. Translating it yields CASSAQGWEQYF.

This clone was seen once. The gene calls are TRBV6-5 and TRBJ2-1, with 9 bases that match TRBD2. The CDR3 is 15 residues long. V shed 6 bases, J shed 5 bases, and the junction held 8 bases outside the gene matches. Germline CDR1 and CDR2: MNHEY and SVGAGI. DNA for the CDR3: TGTGCCAGCAGCCCGCGGGGGGGCCTCAACAATGAGCAGTTCTTC. Its protein product is CASSPRGGLNNEQFF.

This sequence joins TRBV7-2 and TRBJ1-1; TRBD1 matches at 8 bases. Trimming cost V 3 bases and J 0 bases; bases outside gene matches: 3. This CDR3 is built from 15 residues. Germline V lookup: CDR1 SGHTA, CDR2 FQGNSA. In DNA, the CDR3 is TGTGCCAGCAGCTTGACGGACAGGGTGAACACTGAAGCTTTCTTT. Amino acids: CASSLTDRVNTEAFF.

This rearrangement joins TRBV19 to TRBJ2-1; TRBD2 aligns across 10 bases. This CDR3 contains 16 residues. From germline, CDR1 is LNHDA and CDR2 SQIVND (reference sequence). The trim removed 3 bases at V and 6 bases at J, leaving 8 bases unmatched. The CDR3 loop is CASSIGRGTSVNEQFF. The CDR3 DNA follows: TGTGCCAGTAGTATTGGTAGAGGGACTAGCGTCAATGAGCAGTTCTTC.

The V and J genes are TRBV5-4 and TRBJ2-2; 8 nucleotides align to TRBD2. The CDR3 is 15 residues long. Trimming at V came to 3 bases and at J to 11 bases, leaving 12 bases not matched to a gene. Germline V gives CDR1 SGHNT, CDR2 YYREEE (reference sequence). The DNA for the CDR3 is TGTGCCAGCAGCTCCAGCGGGAGTCCAGGTTATGAGCTGTTTTTT. It translates to CASSSSGSPGYELFF.

The J gene is TRBJ2-1, the V gene TRBV7-9; D perhaps matches TRBD1 (5 bases). CDR3 size: 11 residues. Between the trimmed V and J ends, which lost 5 bases and 8 bases, there was a span of 7 bases. Looked up from germline, CDR1 is SEHNR and CDR2 is FQNEAQ (reference sequence). CDR3 coding DNA: TGTGCCAGCAGCCCAGGGTATGAGCAGTTCTTC. As protein: CASSPGYEQFF.

The CDR3 loop reads CASSVGGRRVNTIYF. Here the CDR3 DNA reads TGTGCCAGCAGCGTAGGGGGGCGACGGGTGAACACCATATATTTT. This chain uses TRBV9 with TRBJ1-3; D may be TRBD1 (6 bases). The CDR3 loop spans 15 amino acids. With 0 bases removed from V and 7 bases from J, the gap between germline ends came to 14 bases. CDR1 is SGDLS and CDR2 is YYNGEE in the germline V gene.

V gene TRBV6-2 or TRBV6-3 combines with J gene TRBJ2-1, with a tentative D call TRBD1 (6 bases). This CDR3 spans 13 amino acids. Germline loops: CDR1 MNHEY, CDR2 SVGEGT. Trimming pared 2 bases from V and 7 bases from J, leaving 9 bases between. The CDR3, as DNA: TGTGCCAGCAGTTACAGGGGGTGGAATGAGCAGTTCTTC. This gives the protein CASSYRGWNEQFF.

The CDR3 DNA follows: TGTGCCAGCAGACGACAGGTTAACTACGAGCAGTACTTC. Its translation: CASRRQVNYEQYF. The V call is TRBV28, the J call TRBJ2-7; TRBD1 might be the D (6 bases). CDR3 length: 13 residues. V lost 6 bases, J lost 3 bases, and 12 bases lay in between. CDR1 and CDR2 (germline): MDHEN, SYDVKM.

The chain has TRBV10-3 and TRBJ1-5; 7 bases fit TRBD1. This CDR3 has 16 amino acids. From germline, CDR1 is ENHRY and CDR2 SYGVKD. After removal of 8 bases from V and 0 bases from J, the junction contained 10 bases not matched to a gene. The CDR3 nucleotides are TGTGCCATCGCCCCCTCCACAGGGGATAGCAATCAGCCCCAGCATTTT. It yields the protein CAIAPSTGDSNQPQHF.

The rearrangement joins TRBV6-6 to TRBJ1-6, with D possibly matching TRBD1 (5 bases). Germline V gives CDR1 MNHNY, CDR2 SVGAGI (reference sequence). V lost 7 bases and J 7 bases, leaving 17 bases between the germline ends. There are 15 residues in the CDR3. The CDR3 sequence is CASTITGLGNSPLHF. The CDR3 bases are TGTGCCAGCACCATAACAGGATTGGGCAATTCACCCCTCCACTTT.

The chain links TRBV6-6 to TRBJ1-5; D possibly corresponds to TRBD1 (6 bases). The CDR3 is 14 residues long. V lost 8 bases to trimming and J lost 1 base, with 12 bases between them. Germline-derived CDR1 and CDR2 are MNHNY and SVGAGI (reference sequence). The CDR3 DNA follows: TGTGCCAGCGAGTTGGGGGCAAGCAATCAGCCCCAGCATTTT. Its translation is CASELGASNQPQHF.

This clone occurred once. The chain uses TRBV28 and TRBJ1-5; TRBD1 agrees at 10 bases. The germline gives CDR1 MDHEN, CDR2 SYDVKM. The CDR3 has 14 residues. V dropped 6 bases and J dropped 6; count of bases not matched to a gene: 5. CDR3 amino acids: CASSTGTGVQPQHF. In DNA, the CDR3 is TGTGCCAGCAGCACTGGGACAGGGGTTCAGCCCCAGCATTTT. The full variable domain, rest sourced from reference TRBV28 and TRBJ1-5, is DVKVTQSSRYLVKRTGEKVFLECVQDMDHENMFWYRQDPGLGLRLIYFSYDVKMKEKGDIPEGYSVSREKKERFSLILESASTNQTSMYLCASSTGTGVQPQHFGDGTRLSIL.

The gene calls are TRBV7-9 and TRBJ2-3; 7 bases are a match to TRBD2. This CDR3 comprises 16 residues. Trimming removed 1 base from V and 5 bases from J; junction bases left unmatched: 9. CDR1 and CDR2 (germline): SEHNR, FQNEAQ (reference sequence). The CDR3 DNA sequence: TGTGCCAGCAGCTTAGTAGGGCGGGAGTTGGGAGATACGCAGTATTTT. Translated, it gives CASSLVGRELGDTQYF.

The rearrangement joins TRBV27 to TRBJ1-2; perhaps TRBD1 as D (5 bases). The germline V and J ends were trimmed by 2 bases and 5 bases, with 15 bases remaining between them. This CDR3 comprises 15 residues. Germline CDR1 reads MNHEY; CDR2 reads SMNVEV (reference sequence). The CDR3 nucleotides read TGTGCCAGCAGTTTAGGGCCGACAGACTTATATGGCTACACCTTC. Protein sequence: CASSLGPTDLYGYTF.

CDR3 bases: TGTGCCAGCAGTTACGGGACAGGGCCGAATTCACCCCTCCACTTT. Translation gives CASSYGTGPNSPLHF. J is TRBJ1-6 and V is TRBV6-6, with 9 bases fitting TRBD1. Germline trimming cut 2 bases from V and 7 bases from J; bases unmatched to any gene: 3. This CDR3 is 15 amino acids long. The germline CDR1 and CDR2 sequences are MNHNY and SVGAGI (reference sequence).

This clone was counted a single time. The V and J genes are TRBV19 and TRBJ2-2, with D perhaps TRBD2 (6 bases). CDR3 length: 15 residues. With 8 bases removed from V and 4 bases from J, the gap between germline ends came to 17 bases. Germline V gene sequence: CDR1 LNHDA, CDR2 SQIVND (reference sequence). The CDR3 nucleotides are TGTGCCAGTCGAATTCTTGGGGAGGCCACCGGGGAGCTGTTTTTT. Translated, it gives CASRILGEATGELFF.